This entry features one TCR beta chain sequence. These data come from a study of cytomegalovirus exposure and HLA in healthy donors. Here immunoSEQ multiplex PCR was the method, and the copy in TCRdb shows in-frame clones only, minus some. Of approximately 210,000 clones listed, roughly 82% are singletons. Sequencing used PBMCs. The TCR sequence derives from a woman between 18 and 30 years old in good health and CMV-seronegative.

DNA of the CDR3: TGTGCCAGCAGCCGGACCCGGGAGACCACCTTC. Translation gives CASSRTRETTF. The chain is built from TRBV7-9 and TRBJ1-2; D call uncertain. The germline V gene encodes CDR1 SEHNR and CDR2 FQNEAQ (reference sequence). V gave up 5 bases and J gave up 13 bases, with 14 bases separating them. The CDR3 spans 11 residues.